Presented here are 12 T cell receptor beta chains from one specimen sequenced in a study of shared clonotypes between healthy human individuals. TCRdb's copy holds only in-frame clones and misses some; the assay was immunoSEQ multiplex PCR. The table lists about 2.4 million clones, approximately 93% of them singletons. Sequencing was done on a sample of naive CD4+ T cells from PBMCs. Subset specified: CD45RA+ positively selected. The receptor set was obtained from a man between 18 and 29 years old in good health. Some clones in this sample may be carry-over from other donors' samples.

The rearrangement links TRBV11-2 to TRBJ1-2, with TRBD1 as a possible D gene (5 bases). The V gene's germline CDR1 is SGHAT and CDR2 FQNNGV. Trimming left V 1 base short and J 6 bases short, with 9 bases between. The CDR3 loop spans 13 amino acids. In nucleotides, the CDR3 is TGTGCCAGCAGCTTAGTGGGGCGGGATGGCTACACCTTC. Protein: CASSLVGRDGYTF.

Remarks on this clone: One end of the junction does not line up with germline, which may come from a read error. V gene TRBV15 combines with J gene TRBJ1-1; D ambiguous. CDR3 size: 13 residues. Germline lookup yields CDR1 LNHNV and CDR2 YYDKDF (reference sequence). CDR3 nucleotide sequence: TGTGCCACCAGCGGAGATCGGAACACTGAAGCTTTCTTT. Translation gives CATSGDRNTEAFF.

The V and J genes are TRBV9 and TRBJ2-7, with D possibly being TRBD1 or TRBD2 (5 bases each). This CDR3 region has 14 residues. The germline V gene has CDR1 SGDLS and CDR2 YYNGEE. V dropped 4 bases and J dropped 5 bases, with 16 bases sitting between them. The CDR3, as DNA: TGTGCCAGCAGCCCTTGGGACCGAAGGGACGAGCAGTACTTC. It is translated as CASSPWDRRDEQYF.

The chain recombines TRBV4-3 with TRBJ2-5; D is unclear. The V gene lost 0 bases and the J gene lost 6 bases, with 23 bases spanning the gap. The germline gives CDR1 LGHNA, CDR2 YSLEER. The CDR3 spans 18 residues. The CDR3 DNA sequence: TGCGCCAGCAGCCAAGATCCGGCATCTGGCAGACCCGGGCAGACCCAGTACTTC. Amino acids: CASSQDPASGRPGQTQYF.

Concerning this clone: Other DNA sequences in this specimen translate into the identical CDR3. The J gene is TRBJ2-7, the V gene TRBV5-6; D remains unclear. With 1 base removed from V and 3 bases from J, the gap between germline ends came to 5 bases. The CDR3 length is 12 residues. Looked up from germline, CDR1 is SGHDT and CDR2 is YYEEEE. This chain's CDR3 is CASSLNFYEQYF. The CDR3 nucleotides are TGTGCCAGCAGCTTGAACTTCTACGAGCAGTACTTC.

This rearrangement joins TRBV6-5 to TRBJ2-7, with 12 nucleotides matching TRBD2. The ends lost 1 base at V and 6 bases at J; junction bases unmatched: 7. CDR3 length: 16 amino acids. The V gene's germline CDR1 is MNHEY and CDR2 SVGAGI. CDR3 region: CASSYLRTSGITEQYF. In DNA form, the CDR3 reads TGTGCCAGCAGTTACTTGAGGACTAGCGGGATCACCGAGCAGTACTTC.

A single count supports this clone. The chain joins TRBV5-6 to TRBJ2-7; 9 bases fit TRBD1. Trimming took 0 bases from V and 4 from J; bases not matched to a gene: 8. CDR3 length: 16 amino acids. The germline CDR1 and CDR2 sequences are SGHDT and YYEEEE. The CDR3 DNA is TGTGCCAGCAGCTTGGCTCCGGGACAGGGATTGTACGAGCAGTACTTC. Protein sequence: CASSLAPGQGLYEQYF.

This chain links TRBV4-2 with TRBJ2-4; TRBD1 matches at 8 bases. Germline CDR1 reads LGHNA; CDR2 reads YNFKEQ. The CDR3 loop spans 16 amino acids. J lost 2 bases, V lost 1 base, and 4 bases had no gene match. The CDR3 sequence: CASSQAQGATKNIQYF. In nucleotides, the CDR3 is TGTGCCAGCAGCCAAGCCCAGGGGGCGACCAAAAACATTCAGTACTTC.

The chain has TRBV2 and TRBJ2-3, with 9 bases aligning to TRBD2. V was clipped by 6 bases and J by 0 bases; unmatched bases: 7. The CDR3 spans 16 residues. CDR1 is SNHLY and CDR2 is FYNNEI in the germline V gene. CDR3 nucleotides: TGTGCCAGCAGGGCGGGACTAGCTGAAAGCACAGATACGCAGTATTTT. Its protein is CASRAGLAESTDTQYF.

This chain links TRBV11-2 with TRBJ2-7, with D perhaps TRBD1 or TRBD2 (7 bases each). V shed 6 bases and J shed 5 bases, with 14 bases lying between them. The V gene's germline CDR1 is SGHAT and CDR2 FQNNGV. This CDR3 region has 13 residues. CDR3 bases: TGTGCCAGCAGGGCGACAGGGAGGGACGAGCAGTACTTC. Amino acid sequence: CASRATGRDEQYF.

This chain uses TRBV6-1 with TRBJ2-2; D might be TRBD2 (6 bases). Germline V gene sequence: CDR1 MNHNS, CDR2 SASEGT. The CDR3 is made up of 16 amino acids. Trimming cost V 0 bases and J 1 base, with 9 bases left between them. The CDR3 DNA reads TGTGCCAGCAGTGAAGCGGCTAGCGTGAACACCGGGGAGCTGTTTTTT. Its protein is CASSEAASVNTGELFF.

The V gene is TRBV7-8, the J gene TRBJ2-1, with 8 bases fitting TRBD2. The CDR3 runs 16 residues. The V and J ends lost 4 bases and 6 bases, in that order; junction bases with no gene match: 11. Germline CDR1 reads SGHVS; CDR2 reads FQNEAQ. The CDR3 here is CASSSLRGGGPNEQFF. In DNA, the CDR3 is TGTGCCAGCAGCTCCCTCCGGGGGGGCGGGCCCAATGAGCAGTTCTTC.